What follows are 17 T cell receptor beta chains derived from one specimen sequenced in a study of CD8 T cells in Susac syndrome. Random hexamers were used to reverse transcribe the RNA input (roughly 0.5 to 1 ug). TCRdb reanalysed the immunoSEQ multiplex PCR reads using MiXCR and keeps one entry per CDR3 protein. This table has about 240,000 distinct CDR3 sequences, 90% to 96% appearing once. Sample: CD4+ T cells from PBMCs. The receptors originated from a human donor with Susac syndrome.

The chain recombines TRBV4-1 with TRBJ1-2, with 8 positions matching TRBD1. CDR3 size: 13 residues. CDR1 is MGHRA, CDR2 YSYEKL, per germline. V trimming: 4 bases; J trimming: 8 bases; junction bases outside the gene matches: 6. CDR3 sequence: CASSLTGEDGYTF. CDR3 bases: TGCGCCAGCAGCCTGACAGGGGAAGACGGCTACACCTTC.

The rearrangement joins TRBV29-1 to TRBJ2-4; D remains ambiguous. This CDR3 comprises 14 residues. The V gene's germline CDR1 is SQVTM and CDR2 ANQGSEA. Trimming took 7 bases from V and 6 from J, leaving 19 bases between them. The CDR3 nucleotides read TGCAGCGGGCAATTGGCGTACACTTCAAACATTCAGTACTTC. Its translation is CSGQLAYTSNIQYF.

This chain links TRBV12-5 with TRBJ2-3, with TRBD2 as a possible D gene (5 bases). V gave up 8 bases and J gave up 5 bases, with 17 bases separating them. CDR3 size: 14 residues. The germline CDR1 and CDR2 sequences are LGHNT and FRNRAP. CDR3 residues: CASSYGEEGDTQYF. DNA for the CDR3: TGTGCTAGTTCCTACGGGGAAGAAGGAGATACGCAGTATTTT.

The CDR3: CSDQAGGNYGYTF. As DNA, the CDR3 is TGCAGTGACCAAGCTGGAGGAAACTATGGCTACACCTTC. The chain couples TRBV29-1 to TRBJ1-2; D gene unclear. The CDR3 contains 13 residues. Germline values: CDR1 SQVTM, CDR2 ANQGSEA.

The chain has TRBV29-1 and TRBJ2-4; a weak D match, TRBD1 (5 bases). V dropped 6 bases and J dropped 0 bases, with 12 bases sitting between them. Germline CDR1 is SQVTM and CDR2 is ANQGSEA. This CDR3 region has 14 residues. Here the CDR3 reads CSVGHHLAKNIQYF. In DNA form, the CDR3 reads TGCAGCGTAGGACACCATCTAGCCAAAAACATTCAGTACTTC. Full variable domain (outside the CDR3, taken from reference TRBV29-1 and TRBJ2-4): SAVISQKPSRDICQRGTSLTIQCQVDSQVTMMFWYRQQPGQSLTLIATANQGSEATYESGFVIDKFPISRPNLTFSTLTVSNMSPEDSSIYLCSVGHHLAKNIQYFGAGTRLSVL.

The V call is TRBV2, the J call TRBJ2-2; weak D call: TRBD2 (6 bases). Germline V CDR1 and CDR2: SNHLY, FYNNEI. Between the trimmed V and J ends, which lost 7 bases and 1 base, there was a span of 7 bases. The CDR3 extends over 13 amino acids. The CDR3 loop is CASNSGNTGELFF. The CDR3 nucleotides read TGTGCCAGCAATAGCGGGAACACCGGGGAGCTGTTTTTT.

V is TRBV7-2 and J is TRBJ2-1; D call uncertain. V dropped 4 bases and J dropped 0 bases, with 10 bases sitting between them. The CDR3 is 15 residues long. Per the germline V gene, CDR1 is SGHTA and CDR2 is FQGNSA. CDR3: CASSSAVHSYNEQFF. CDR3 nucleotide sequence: TGTGCCAGCAGCTCCGCGGTGCACTCCTACAATGAGCAGTTCTTC.

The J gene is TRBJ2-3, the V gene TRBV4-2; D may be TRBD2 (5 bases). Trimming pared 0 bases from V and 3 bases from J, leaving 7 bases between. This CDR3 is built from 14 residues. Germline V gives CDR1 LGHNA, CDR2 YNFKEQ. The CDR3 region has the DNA TGTGCCAGCAGCCAAGATGGCGGGACAGATACGCAGTATTTT. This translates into CASSQDGGTDTQYF.

For the CDR3, the DNA is TGCAGTGCGGGATCAGGGAGCCTCGGGGGCTACACCTTC. It specifies CSAGSGSLGGYTF. V gene TRBV20-1 combines with J gene TRBJ1-2, with TRBD1 as a possible D gene (5 bases). CDR1 and CDR2 from the germline V gene are DFQATT and SNEGSKA (reference sequence). The CDR3 sequence is 13 residues long. With 6 bases removed from V and 8 bases from J, the gap between germline ends came to 19 bases.

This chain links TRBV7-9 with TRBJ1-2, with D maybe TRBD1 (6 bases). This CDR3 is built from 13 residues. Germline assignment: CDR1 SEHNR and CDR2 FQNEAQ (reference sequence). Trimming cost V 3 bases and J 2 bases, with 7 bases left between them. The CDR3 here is CASSFTGNYGYTF. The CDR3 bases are TGTGCCAGCAGCTTCACAGGGAACTATGGCTACACCTTC.

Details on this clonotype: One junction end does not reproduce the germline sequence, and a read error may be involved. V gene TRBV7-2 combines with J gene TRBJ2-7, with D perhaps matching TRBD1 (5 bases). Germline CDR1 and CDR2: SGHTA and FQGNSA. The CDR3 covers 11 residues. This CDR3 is CASSLAVGPFF. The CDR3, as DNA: TGTGCCAGCAGCTTAGCCGTGGGGCCGTTCTTC. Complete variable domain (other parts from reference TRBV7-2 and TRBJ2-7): GAGVSQSPSNKVTEKGKDVELRCDPISGHTALYWYRQSLGQGLEFLIYFQGNSAPDKSGLPSDRFSAERTGGSVSTLTIQRTQQEDSAVYLCASSLAVGPFFGPGTRLTVT.

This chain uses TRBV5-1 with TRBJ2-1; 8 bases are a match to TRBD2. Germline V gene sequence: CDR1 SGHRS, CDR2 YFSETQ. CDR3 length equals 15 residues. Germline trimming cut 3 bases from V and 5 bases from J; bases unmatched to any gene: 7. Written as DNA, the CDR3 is TGCGCCAGCAGCTCCGGACTAGCTGGAGACAATGAGCAGTTCTTC. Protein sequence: CASSSGLAGDNEQFF.

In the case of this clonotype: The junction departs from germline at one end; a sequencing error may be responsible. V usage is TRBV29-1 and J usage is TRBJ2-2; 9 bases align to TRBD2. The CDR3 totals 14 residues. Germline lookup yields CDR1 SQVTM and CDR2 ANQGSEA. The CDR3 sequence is CSAEAGGYGGELFF. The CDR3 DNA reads TGCAGCGCTGAAGCGGGAGGCTATGGCGGGGAGCTGTTTTTT.

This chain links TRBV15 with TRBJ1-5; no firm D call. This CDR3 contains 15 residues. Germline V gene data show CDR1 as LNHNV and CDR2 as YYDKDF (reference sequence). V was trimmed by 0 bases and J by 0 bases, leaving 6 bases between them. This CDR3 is CATSREQYSNQPQHF. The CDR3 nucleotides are TGTGCCACCAGCAGAGAACAATATAGCAATCAGCCCCAGCATTTT.

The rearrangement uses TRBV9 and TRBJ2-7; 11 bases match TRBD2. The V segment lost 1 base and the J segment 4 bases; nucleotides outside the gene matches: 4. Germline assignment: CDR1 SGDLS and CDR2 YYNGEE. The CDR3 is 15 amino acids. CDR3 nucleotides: TGTGCCAGCAGCGTAACCGGGACTAGCGGTTACGAGCAGTACTTC. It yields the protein CASSVTGTSGYEQYF.

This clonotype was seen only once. As DNA, the CDR3 is TGCAGTGCTGGGGCGTATGATGAGCAGTTCTTC. It codes for CSAGAYDEQFF. This chain joins TRBV20-1 and TRBJ2-1, with a weak D call TRBD1 (5 bases). The V gene's germline CDR1 is DFQATT and CDR2 SNEGSKA (reference sequence). The CDR3 runs 11 residues. V was pared by 5 bases and J by 8 bases, with 10 bases between.

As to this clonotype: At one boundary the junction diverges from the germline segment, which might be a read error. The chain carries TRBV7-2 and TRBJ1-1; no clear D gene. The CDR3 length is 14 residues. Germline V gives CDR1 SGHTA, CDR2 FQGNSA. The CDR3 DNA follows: TGTGCCAGCAGCCCTTATCGGGTATGGACTGAAGTTTTCTTT. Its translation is CASSPYRVWTEVFF.